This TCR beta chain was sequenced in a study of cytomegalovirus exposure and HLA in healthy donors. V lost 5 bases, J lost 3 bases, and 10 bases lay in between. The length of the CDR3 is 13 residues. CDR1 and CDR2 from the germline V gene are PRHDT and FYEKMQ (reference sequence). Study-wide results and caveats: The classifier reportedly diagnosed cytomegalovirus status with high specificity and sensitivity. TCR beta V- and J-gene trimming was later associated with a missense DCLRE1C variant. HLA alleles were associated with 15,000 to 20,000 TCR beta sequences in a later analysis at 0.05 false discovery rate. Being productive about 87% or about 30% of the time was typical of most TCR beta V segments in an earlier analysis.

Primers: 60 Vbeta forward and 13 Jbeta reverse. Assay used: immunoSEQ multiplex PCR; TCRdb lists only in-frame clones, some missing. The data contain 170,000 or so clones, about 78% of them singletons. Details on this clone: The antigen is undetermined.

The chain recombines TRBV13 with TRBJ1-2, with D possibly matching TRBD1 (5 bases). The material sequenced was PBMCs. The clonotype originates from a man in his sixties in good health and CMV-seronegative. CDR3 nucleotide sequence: TGTGCCAGCAGCCCGGGACTCGACTATGGCTACACCTTC. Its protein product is CASSPGLDYGYTF.